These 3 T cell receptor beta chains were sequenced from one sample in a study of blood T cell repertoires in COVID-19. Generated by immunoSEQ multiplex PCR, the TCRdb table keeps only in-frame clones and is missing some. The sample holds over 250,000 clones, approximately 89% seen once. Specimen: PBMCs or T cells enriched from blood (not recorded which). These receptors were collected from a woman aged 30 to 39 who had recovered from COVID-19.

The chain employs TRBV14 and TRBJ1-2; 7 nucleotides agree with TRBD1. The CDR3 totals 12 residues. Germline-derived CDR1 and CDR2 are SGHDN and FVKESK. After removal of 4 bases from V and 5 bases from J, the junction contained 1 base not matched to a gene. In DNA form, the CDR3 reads TGTGCCAGCAGCCCCAGGGGGTATGGCTACACCTTC. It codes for CASSPRGYGYTF.

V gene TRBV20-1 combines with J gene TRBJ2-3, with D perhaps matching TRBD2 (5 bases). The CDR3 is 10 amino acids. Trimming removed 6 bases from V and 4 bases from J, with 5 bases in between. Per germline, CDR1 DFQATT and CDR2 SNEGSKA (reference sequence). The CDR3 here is CSAGADTQYF. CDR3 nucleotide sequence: TGCAGTGCCGGGGCAGATACGCAGTATTTT.

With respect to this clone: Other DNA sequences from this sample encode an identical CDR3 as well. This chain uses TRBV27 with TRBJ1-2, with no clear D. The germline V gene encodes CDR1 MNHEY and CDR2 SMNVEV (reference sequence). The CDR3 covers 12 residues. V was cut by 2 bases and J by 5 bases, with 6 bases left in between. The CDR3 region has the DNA TGTGCCAGCAGTTTAGCGGGATATGGCTACACCTTC. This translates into CASSLAGYGYTF.